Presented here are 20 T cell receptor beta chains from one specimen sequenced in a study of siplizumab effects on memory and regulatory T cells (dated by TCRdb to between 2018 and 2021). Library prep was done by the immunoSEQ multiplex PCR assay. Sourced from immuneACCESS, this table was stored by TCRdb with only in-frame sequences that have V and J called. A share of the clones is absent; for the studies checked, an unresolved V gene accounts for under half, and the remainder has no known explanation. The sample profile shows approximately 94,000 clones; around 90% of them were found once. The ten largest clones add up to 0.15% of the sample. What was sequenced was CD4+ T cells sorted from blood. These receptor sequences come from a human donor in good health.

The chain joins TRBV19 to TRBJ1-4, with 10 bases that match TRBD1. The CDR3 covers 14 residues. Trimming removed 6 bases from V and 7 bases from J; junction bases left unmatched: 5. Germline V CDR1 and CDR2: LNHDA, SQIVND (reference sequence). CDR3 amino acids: CASRPGQGFEKLFF. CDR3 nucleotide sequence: TGTGCCAGTAGGCCGGGACAGGGGTTTGAAAAACTGTTTTTT.

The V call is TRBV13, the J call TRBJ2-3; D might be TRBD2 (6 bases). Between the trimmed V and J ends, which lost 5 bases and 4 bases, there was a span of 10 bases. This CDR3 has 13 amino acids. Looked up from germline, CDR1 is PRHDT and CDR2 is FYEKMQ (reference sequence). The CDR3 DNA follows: TGTGCCAGCAGCCTCCTAGCGCCAGATACGCAGTATTTT. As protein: CASSLLAPDTQYF.

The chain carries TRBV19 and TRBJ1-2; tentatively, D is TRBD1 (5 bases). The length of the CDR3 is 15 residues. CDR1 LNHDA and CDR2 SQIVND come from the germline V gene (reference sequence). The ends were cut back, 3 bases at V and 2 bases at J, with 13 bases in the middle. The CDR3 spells CASSIQVRGNYGYTF. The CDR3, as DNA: TGTGCCAGTAGTATCCAGGTCCGGGGGAACTATGGCTACACCTTC.

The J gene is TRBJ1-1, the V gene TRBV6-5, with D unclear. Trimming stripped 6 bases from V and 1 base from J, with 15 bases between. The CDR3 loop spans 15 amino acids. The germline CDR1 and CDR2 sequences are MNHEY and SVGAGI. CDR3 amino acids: CASSRDPWGNTEAFF. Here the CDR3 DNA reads TGTGCCAGCAGCCGAGACCCCTGGGGGAACACTGAAGCTTTCTTT.

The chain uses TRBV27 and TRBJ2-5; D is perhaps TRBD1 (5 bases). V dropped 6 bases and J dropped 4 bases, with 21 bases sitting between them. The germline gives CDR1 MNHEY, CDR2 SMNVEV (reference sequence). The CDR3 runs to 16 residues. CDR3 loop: CASSSTAQGQGETQYF. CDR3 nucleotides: TGTGCCAGCAGCTCAACGGCCCAGGGCCAGGGAGAGACCCAGTACTTC.

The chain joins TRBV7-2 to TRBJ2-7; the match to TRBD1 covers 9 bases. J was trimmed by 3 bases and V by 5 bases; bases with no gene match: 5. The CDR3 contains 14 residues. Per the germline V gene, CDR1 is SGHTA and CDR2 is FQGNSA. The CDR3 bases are TGTGCCAGCAGCACCTACAGGGGGCTCTACGAGCAGTACTTC. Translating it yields CASSTYRGLYEQYF.

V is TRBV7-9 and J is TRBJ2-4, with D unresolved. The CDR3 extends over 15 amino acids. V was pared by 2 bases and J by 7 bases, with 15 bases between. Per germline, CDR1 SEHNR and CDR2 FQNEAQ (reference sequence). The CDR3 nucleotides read TGTGCCAGCAGCTTAATTGCCGGAGTAACTAACATTCAGTACTTC. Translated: CASSLIAGVTNIQYF.

The CDR3 protein is CASSPGRGGNEQFF. In DNA form, the CDR3 reads TGTGCCAGCAGCCCGGGGAGGGGGGGCAATGAGCAGTTCTTC. The V gene is TRBV5-6, the J gene TRBJ2-1, with D possibly matching TRBD2 (7 bases). This CDR3 has 14 amino acids. Germline assignment: CDR1 SGHDT and CDR2 YYEEEE. V was shortened by 4 bases and J by 6 bases, with 14 bases between the two germline ends.

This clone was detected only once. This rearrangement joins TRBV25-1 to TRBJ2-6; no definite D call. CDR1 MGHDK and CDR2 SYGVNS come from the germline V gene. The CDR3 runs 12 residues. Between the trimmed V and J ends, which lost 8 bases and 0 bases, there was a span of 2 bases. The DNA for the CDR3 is TGTGCCAGCGCCTCTGGGGCCAACGTCCTGACTTTC. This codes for CASASGANVLTF.

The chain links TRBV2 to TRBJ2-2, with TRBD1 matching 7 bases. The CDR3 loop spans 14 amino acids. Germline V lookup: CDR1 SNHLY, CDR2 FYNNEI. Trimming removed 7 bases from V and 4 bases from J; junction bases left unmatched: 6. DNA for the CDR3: TGTGCCAGCAACAGACAGGGTTTCACCGGGGAGCTGTTTTTT. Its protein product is CASNRQGFTGELFF.

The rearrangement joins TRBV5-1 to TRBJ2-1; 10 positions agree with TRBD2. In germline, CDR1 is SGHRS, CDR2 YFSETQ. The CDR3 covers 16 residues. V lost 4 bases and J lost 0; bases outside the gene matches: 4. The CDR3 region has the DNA TGCGCCAGCAGCGGTAGCGGGGGGCTCTCCTACAATGAGCAGTTCTTC. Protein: CASSGSGGLSYNEQFF.

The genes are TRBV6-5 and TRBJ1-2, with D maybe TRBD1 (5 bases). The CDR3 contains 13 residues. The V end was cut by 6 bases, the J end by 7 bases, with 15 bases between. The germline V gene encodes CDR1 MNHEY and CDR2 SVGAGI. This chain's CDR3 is CASRPRDLRGYTF. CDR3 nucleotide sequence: TGTGCCAGCAGGCCCAGGGACCTTCGTGGCTACACCTTC.

The CDR3 bases are TGTGCCAGCAGCCAAGTCGCGGGACCCTACGAGCAGTACTTC. Residues: CASSQVAGPYEQYF. The chain links TRBV14 to TRBJ2-7; D might be TRBD2 (6 bases). Trimming took off 1 base at V and 2 bases at J, with 9 bases between the two ends. The CDR3 has 14 amino acids. The germline gives CDR1 SGHDN, CDR2 FVKESK. The entire variable domain, with the rest obtained from reference TRBV14 and TRBJ2-7, is as follows: EAGVTQFPSHSVIEKGQTVTLRCDPISGHDNLYWYRRVMGKEIKFLLHFVKESKQDESGMPNNRFLAERTGGTYSTLKVQPAELEDSGVYFCASSQVAGPYEQYFGPGTRLTVT.

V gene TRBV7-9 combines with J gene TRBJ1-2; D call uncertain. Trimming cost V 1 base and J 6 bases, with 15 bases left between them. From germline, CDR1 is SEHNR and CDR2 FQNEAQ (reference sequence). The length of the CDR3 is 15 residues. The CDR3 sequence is CASSLERELQHGYTF. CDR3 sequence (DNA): TGTGCCAGCAGCTTAGAGAGGGAGCTACAACATGGCTACACCTTC.

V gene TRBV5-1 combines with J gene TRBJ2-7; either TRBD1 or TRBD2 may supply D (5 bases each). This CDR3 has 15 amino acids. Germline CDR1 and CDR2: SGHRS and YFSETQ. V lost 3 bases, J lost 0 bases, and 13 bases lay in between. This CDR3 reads CASSWSRDHSYEQYF. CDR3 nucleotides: TGCGCCAGCAGCTGGTCCCGGGACCACTCCTACGAGCAGTACTTC. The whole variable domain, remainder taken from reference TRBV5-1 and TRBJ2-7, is KAGVTQTPRYLIKTRGQQVTLSCSPISGHRSVSWYQQTPGQGLQFLFEYFSETQRNKGNFPGRFSGRQFSNSRSEMNVSTLELGDSALYLCASSWSRDHSYEQYFGPGTRLTVT.

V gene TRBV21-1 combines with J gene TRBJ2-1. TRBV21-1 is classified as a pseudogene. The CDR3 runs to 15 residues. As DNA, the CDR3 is TGTGCCAGCAGCAACCGGGCCAATCCCTACAATGAGCAGTTCTTC. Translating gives CASSNRANPYNEQFF.

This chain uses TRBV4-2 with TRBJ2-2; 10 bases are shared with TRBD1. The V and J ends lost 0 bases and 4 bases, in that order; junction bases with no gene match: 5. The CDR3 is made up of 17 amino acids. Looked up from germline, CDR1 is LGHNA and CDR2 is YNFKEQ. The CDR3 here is CASSQDGTGVGTGELFF. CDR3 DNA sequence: TGTGCCAGCAGCCAAGATGGGACAGGGGTTGGCACCGGGGAGCTGTTTTTT.

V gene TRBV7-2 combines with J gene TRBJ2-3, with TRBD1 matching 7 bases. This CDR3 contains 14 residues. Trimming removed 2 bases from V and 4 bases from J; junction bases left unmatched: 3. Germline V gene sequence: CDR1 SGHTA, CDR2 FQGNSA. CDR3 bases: TGTGCCAGCAGCTTATATCAGGGGGCAGATACGCAGTATTTT. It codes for CASSLYQGADTQYF.

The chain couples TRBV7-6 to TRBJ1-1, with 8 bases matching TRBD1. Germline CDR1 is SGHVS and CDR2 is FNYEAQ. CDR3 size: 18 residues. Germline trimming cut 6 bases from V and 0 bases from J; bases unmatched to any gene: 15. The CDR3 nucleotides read TGTGCCAGCAGTCTTGGACAGGGAGGGGGGCGATTGAACACTGAAGCTTTCTTT. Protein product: CASSLGQGGGRLNTEAFF.

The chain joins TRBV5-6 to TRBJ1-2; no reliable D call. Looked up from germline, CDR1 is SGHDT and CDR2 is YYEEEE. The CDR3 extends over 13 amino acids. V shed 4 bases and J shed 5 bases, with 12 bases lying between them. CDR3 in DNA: TGTGCCAGCAGCACGATGGGCGGGTATGGCTACACCTTC. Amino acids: CASSTMGGYGYTF. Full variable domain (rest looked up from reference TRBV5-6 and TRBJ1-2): DAGVTQSPTHLIKTRGQQVTLRCSPKSGHDTVSWYQQALGQGPQFIFQYYEEEERQRGNFPDRFSGHQFPNYSSELNVNALLLGDSALYLCASSTMGGYGYTFGSGTRLTVV.